This T cell receptor (beta chain) was obtained from a study of monozygotic twins with inflammatory bowel disease. General study points: The data gave no support to a single strong IBD-associated signal or clonotype. Twins classed as concordant or discordant showed no difference in repertoire similarity, possibly from limited power. Among IBD patients, fewer clonotypes were shared with others than among healthy twins, especially with disease activity.

TCRalpha and TCRbeta cDNA went through nested PCRs of roughly 17 and 9 cycles, two in total. TCRdb re-called the 5' RACE reads, yielding one record per CDR3 amino acid sequence without DNA. The table gives about 380,000 distinct CDR3 sequences; the top ten clones make up 2.6% of it. For this clonotype: Antigen specificity is unknown.

This CDR3 is 13 amino acids long. Germline-derived CDR1 and CDR2 are SGHTA and FQGNSA. The sequence came from a human donor with ulcerative colitis or Crohn's disease, or a healthy co-twin of an affected twin (not recorded which). Material: blood. J is TRBJ2-4 and V is TRBV7-2. CDR3 amino acids: CASSPIPKNIQYF.